The sequence of this T cell receptor beta chain was determined in a study of CD8 T cells in ankylosing spondylitis. Comment on this clonotype: The antigen remains undetermined.

The TCR beta libraries were generated through quantitative 5'-RACE incorporating molecular barcodes. TCRdb reprocessed the 5' RACE reads via MiXCR and lists one record per CDR3 protein. The sample yields roughly 670,000 distinct CDR3 sequences, under 20% seen once. The CDR3 covers 22 residues. Trimming removed 3 bases at V and 2 bases at J, with 31 bases between. The germline V gene has CDR1 KGHDR and CDR2 SFDVKD. Overall study results and limits: Clones linked to disease, bearing a CD8+ phenotype, were relatively rare in peripheral blood. The clones that were linked to disease were reported to be significantly enriched in matched synovial fluid samples from ankylosing spondylitis patients. Reactive arthritis synovial fluid and blood previously showed some of these motif variants. Ankylosing spondylitis blood appeared to be characterized by a TCR beta motif of under 10 highly homologous variants.

The sample consisted of blood, either unsorted or a sorted T cell fraction (not recorded which). This TCR came from a male donor with ankylosing spondylitis. J is TRBJ2-1 and V is TRBV24-1, with D perhaps matching TRBD2 (6 bases). DNA for the CDR3: TGTGCCACCAGTGATCTGGGGTGCGGTGCCAGACGGGAGACAGCCACCTACAATGAGCAGTTCTTC. This sequence encodes CATSDLGCGARRETATYNEQFF.